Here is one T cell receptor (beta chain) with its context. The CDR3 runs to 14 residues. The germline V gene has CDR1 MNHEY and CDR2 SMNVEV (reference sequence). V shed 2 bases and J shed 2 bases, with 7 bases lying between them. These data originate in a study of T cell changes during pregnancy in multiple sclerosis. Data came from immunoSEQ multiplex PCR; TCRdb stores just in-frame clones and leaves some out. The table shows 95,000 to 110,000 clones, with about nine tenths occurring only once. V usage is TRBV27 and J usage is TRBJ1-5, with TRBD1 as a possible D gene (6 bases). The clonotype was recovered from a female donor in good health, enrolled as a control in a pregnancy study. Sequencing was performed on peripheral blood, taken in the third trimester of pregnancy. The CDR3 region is CASSLAGGNQPQHF. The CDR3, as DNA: TGTGCCAGCAGTTTAGCAGGGGGCAATCAGCCCCAGCATTTT.